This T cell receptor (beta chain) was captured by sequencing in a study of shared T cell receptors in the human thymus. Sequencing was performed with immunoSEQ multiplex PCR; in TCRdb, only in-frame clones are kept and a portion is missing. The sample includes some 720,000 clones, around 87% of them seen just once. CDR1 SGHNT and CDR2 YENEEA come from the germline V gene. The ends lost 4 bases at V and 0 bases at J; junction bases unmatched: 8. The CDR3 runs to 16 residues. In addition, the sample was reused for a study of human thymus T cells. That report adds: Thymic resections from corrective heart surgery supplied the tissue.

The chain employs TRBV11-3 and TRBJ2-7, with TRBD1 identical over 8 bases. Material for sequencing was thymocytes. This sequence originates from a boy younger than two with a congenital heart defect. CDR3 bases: TGTGCCAGCAGCTCCAAGACAGGGGAGGCCTCCTACGAGCAGTACTTC. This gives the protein CASSSKTGEASYEQYF.